The next 16 T cell receptor beta chains were all read from a single sample in a study of T-cell memory formation after mild COVID-19. MiXCR was run by TCRdb on the 5' RACE reads, yielding one entry per CDR3 protein. Here the sample spans 500,000 to 650,000 distinct CDR3 sequences, less than 25% being singletons. The sequenced sample was PBMCs or a T cell subset sorted from them (not recorded which). The receptors were gathered from an adult woman who had mild COVID-19 (a few samples of this study predate the infection). Cell type and time point are not known.

This clonotype was picked up a small number of times. The rearrangement uses TRBV12-3 or TRBV12-4 and TRBJ2-1; a possible D gene is TRBD2 (7 bases). Trimming shortened V by 1 base and J by 7 bases, and 14 bases separated the two germline ends. This CDR3 is 15 amino acids long. CDR3 nucleotide sequence: TGTGCCAGCAGTTTAGGTTACAGGGAGGGGAATGAGCAGTTCTTC. Translated, it gives CASSLGYREGNEQFF.

This chain links TRBV7-9 with TRBJ2-5, with D possibly matching TRBD1 (6 bases). V was pared by 5 bases and J by 2 bases, with 9 bases between. Germline assignment: CDR1 SEHNR and CDR2 FQNEAQ (reference sequence). The CDR3 runs to 13 residues. CDR3 in DNA: TGTGCCAGCAGCAGGACAGAACAAGAGACCCAGTACTTC. Protein: CASSRTEQETQYF.

J is TRBJ1-1 and V is TRBV7-8; D may be TRBD1 (5 bases). Per the germline V gene, CDR1 is SGHVS and CDR2 is FQNEAQ. V dropped 8 bases and J dropped 1 base, with 11 bases sitting between them. The CDR3 is made up of 13 amino acids. DNA of the CDR3: TGTGCCAGCGGACAAGCGGGGAACACTGAAGCTTTCTTT. Its protein product is CASGQAGNTEAFF.

The V call is TRBV27, the J call TRBJ2-7, with TRBD2 matching over 9 bases. In germline, CDR1 is MNHEY, CDR2 SMNVEV (reference sequence). The CDR3 runs 15 residues. J lost 3 bases, V lost 5 bases, and 8 bases had no gene match. The CDR3 coding sequence is TGTGCCAGCAGTCTCTCAGCGGGAGGCTTCTACGAGCAGTACTTC. Translation gives CASSLSAGGFYEQYF.

This clonotype appeared a few times. The rearrangement joins TRBV20-1 to TRBJ2-2, with TRBD2 matching 7 bases. CDR1 DFQATT and CDR2 SNEGSKA come from the germline V gene (reference sequence). CDR3 length: 16 residues. V lost 0 bases to trimming and J lost 4 bases; unmatched junction nucleotides: 8. In nucleotides, the CDR3 is TGCAGTGCTAGAGATAGCGGGCCCATTAGCACCGGGGAGCTGTTTTTT. Residues: CSARDSGPISTGELFF.

The J gene is TRBJ1-2, the V gene TRBV20-1, with TRBD1 matching over 8 bases. The trim removed 8 bases at V and 8 bases at J, leaving 13 bases unmatched. The germline V gene has CDR1 DFQATT and CDR2 SNEGSKA (reference sequence). The CDR3 consists of 13 residues. CDR3 DNA: TGCAGTACAACCGGGACAGGAACAGGGGGCTACACCTTC. It translates to CSTTGTGTGGYTF.

The chain's CDR3 is CASSFSPGGSTYGYTF. In DNA, the CDR3 is TGTGCCAGTAGCTTCTCTCCGGGAGGGTCGACCTATGGCTACACCTTC. V is TRBV19 and J is TRBJ1-2; D uncertain. The germline V gene encodes CDR1 LNHDA and CDR2 SQIVND (reference sequence). The germline V and J ends were trimmed by 6 bases and 4 bases, with 21 bases remaining between them. This CDR3 has 16 residues. Using reference TRBV19 and TRBJ1-2 for the parts outside the CDR3, the full variable domain is DGGITQSPKYLFRKEGQNVTLSCEQNLNHDAMYWYRQDPGQGLRLIYYSQIVNDFQKGDIAEGYSVSREKKESFPLTVTSAQKNPTAFYLCASSFSPGGSTYGYTFGSGTRLTVV.

The table lists this clonotype with a few counts. This chain joins TRBV24-1 and TRBJ2-3; D unresolved. Trimming removed 1 base from V and 9 bases from J, with 10 bases in between. The CDR3 spans 13 residues. Germline V gene sequence: CDR1 KGHDR, CDR2 SFDVKD. This chain's CDR3 is CATSDFGSRTQYF. CDR3 in DNA: TGTGCCACCAGTGATTTCGGCTCCCGCACGCAGTATTTT.

The sample holds many counts of this clonotype. The chain employs TRBV20-1 and TRBJ1-1, with D perhaps TRBD1 (5 bases). The germline gives CDR1 DFQATT, CDR2 SNEGSKA (reference sequence). V lost 1 base and J 0 bases, leaving 15 bases between the germline ends. This CDR3 has 16 residues. CDR3 DNA: TGCAGTGCTAGAGTACGGGCTCGAGGGGTGAACACTGAAGCTTTCTTT. Its translation: CSARVRARGVNTEAFF.

The genes are TRBV9 and TRBJ1-6, with D hard to call. The CDR3 covers 13 residues. Germline V gene lookup returns CDR1 SGDLS and CDR2 YYNGEE. V lost 0 bases to trimming and J lost 9 bases, with 7 bases between them. The chain's CDR3 is CASSVEQTSPLHF. The CDR3 coding sequence is TGTGCCAGCAGCGTAGAACAGACTTCACCCCTCCACTTT.

The J gene is TRBJ1-5, the V gene TRBV20-1; unclear D gene. Trimming took off 1 base at V and 0 bases at J, with 13 bases between the two ends. Germline assignment: CDR1 DFQATT and CDR2 SNEGSKA (reference sequence). There are 16 residues in the CDR3. The CDR3, as DNA: TGCAGTGCTAGAGTGGCGGGCGCCTATAGCAATCAGCCCCAGCATTTT. Protein sequence: CSARVAGAYSNQPQHF.

V gene TRBV18 combines with J gene TRBJ1-1; D call uncertain. Germline loops: CDR1 KGHSH, CDR2 LQKENI. The V and J ends lost 2 bases and 4 bases respectively, with 11 bases between them. The CDR3 extends over 14 amino acids. This CDR3 reads CASSPNGRGTEAFF. The CDR3 nucleotides read TGTGCCAGCTCACCAAATGGGCGCGGCACTGAAGCTTTCTTT.

This clonotype was seen only a few times. The chain recombines TRBV7-9 with TRBJ1-1, with no clear D. Between the trimmed V and J ends, which lost 3 bases and 1 base, there was a span of 9 bases. There are 14 residues in the CDR3. Germline V CDR1 and CDR2: SEHNR, FQNEAQ (reference sequence). CDR3: CASSFWTENTEAFF. The CDR3 DNA follows: TGTGCCAGCAGCTTCTGGACGGAGAACACTGAAGCTTTCTTT. Based on the CDR3 plus reference TRBV7-9 and TRBJ1-1, the full variable domain is DTGVSQNPRHKITKRGQNVTFRCDPISEHNRLYWYRQTLGQGPEFLTYFQNEAQLEKSRLLSDRFSAERPKGSFSTLEIQRTEQGDSAMYLCASSFWTENTEAFFGQGTRLTVV.

This chain links TRBV29-1 with TRBJ2-1, with 9 bases matching TRBD2. Trimming took 6 bases from V and 0 from J; bases not matched to a gene: 9. The CDR3 loop spans 16 amino acids. CDR1 and CDR2 (germline): SQVTM, ANQGSEA. The DNA for the CDR3 is TGCAGCGTCGCGGCGACTAGCGGAAGCTCCTACAATGAGCAGTTCTTC. Protein: CSVAATSGSSYNEQFF.

V is TRBV6-2 or TRBV6-3 and J is TRBJ1-2; D gene ambiguous. Trimming cost V 0 bases and J 4 bases, with 3 bases left between them. Germline CDR1 reads MNHEY; CDR2 reads SVGEGT. The CDR3 totals 12 residues. The CDR3 spells CASSYSGYGYTF. CDR3 coding DNA: TGTGCCAGCAGTTACTCGGGCTATGGCTACACCTTC.

In this sample, this clonotype turned up a few times. The rearrangement joins TRBV12-5 to TRBJ2-5; 7 bases are shared with TRBD1. Germline V CDR1 and CDR2: LGHNT, FRNRAP. Trimming took 6 bases from V and 5 from J; bases not matched to a gene: 3. The CDR3 is made up of 12 amino acids. Here the CDR3 reads CASGMTGETQYF. In DNA form, the CDR3 reads TGTGCTAGTGGGATGACAGGGGAGACCCAGTACTTC.